The 15 T cell receptor beta chains below were found in one sample sequenced in a study of blood T cell repertoires in COVID-19. Clones were read by immunoSEQ multiplex PCR, and TCRdb kept only the in-frame ones, dropping some. The sample has 350,000 or so clones; 80% to 90% are singletons. Specimen: PBMCs or T cells enriched from blood (not recorded which). The receptors here all came from a woman in her thirties or forties with acute COVID-19.

V usage is TRBV29-1 and J usage is TRBJ1-3; D gene unclear. The V and J ends lost 7 bases and 2 bases respectively, with 15 bases between them. The length of the CDR3 is 14 residues. CDR1 is SQVTM, CDR2 ANQGSEA, per germline. CDR3 protein: CSASGWGTGNTIYF. In nucleotides, the CDR3 is TGCAGCGCTTCGGGGTGGGGTACTGGAAACACCATATATTTT. Looking up the rest from reference TRBV29-1 and TRBJ1-3 gives the full variable domain: SAVISQKPSRDICQRGTSLTIQCQVDSQVTMMFWYRQQPGQSLTLIATANQGSEATYESGFVIDKFPISRPNLTFSTLTVSNMSPEDSSIYLCSASGWGTGNTIYFGEGSWLTVV.

This clone was seen a single time. The genes are TRBV7-3 and TRBJ2-1; D unresolved. Trimming shortened V by 2 bases and J by 2 bases, and 4 bases separated the two germline ends. From germline, CDR1 is SGHTA and CDR2 FQGTGA. The CDR3 has 13 residues. The CDR3 sequence: CASSLSAYNEQFF. The CDR3 nucleotides read TGTGCCAGCAGCTTATCAGCCTACAATGAGCAGTTCTTC.

The chain uses TRBV4-3 and TRBJ1-2; 7 positions match TRBD1. Germline V CDR1 and CDR2: LGHNA, YSLEER. The CDR3 sequence is 12 residues long. The J segment lost 5 bases and the V segment lost 4 bases, leaving 1 base of the junction unmatched. DNA of the CDR3: TGCGCCAGCAGCCGGACAGGTTATGGCTACACCTTC. As protein: CASSRTGYGYTF.

The chain uses TRBV4-1 and TRBJ2-5; 9 positions agree with TRBD1. Trimming took 0 bases from V and 5 from J; bases not matched to a gene: 7. CDR3 length: 16 amino acids. From germline, CDR1 is MGHRA and CDR2 YSYEKL. The CDR3 loop reads CASSQEGTGIQETQYF. Written as DNA, the CDR3 is TGCGCCAGCAGCCAAGAAGGGACAGGGATTCAGGAGACCCAGTACTTC.

The rearrangement links TRBV7-9 to TRBJ2-2; 10 bases are shared with TRBD2. The CDR3 runs 18 residues. J was trimmed by 7 bases and V by 5 bases; bases with no gene match: 16. Germline-derived CDR1 and CDR2 are SEHNR and FQNEAQ (reference sequence). The CDR3 DNA reads TGTGCCAGCAGCCTTCCCCTGAGGCTAGCGGGGGCGCGCGGGGAGCTGTTTTTT. Its protein is CASSLPLRLAGARGELFF.

This chain links TRBV7-9 with TRBJ1-1; 10 bases match TRBD1. The CDR3 extends over 15 amino acids. Trimming removed 0 bases from V and 6 bases from J; junction bases left unmatched: 4. Per germline, CDR1 SEHNR and CDR2 FQNEAQ (reference sequence). In DNA form, the CDR3 reads TGTGCCAGCAGCTTAGCGGGGGGGACAGGGGCTGAAGCTTTCTTT. Translating it yields CASSLAGGTGAEAFF.

The chain recombines TRBV5-1 with TRBJ2-2, with 8 bases that match TRBD1. V was pared by 6 bases and J by 4 bases, with 8 bases of the junction left unmatched. Germline-derived CDR1 and CDR2 are SGHRS and YFSETQ. The CDR3 loop spans 15 amino acids. The CDR3 DNA reads TGCGCCAGCATCAAAGACAGGGGAGGCACCGGGGAGCTGTTTTTT. Translated: CASIKDRGGTGELFF.

The rearrangement uses TRBV12-5 and TRBJ2-3; 12 nucleotides agree with TRBD1. Germline V gene data show CDR1 as LGHNT and CDR2 as FRNRAP. The CDR3 runs to 17 residues. Germline trimming cut 5 bases from V and 2 bases from J; bases unmatched to any gene: 8. CDR3 in amino acids: CASGLGDRGLNTDTQYF. DNA for the CDR3: TGTGCTAGTGGTCTCGGGGACAGGGGGCTGAACACAGATACGCAGTATTTT.

V usage is TRBV24-1 and J usage is TRBJ2-1; 10 bases match TRBD2. Per germline, CDR1 KGHDR and CDR2 SFDVKD. V lost 5 bases to trimming and J lost 7 bases; unmatched junction nucleotides: 10. CDR3 length: 16 amino acids. The CDR3: CATSAPSGLADNEQFF. CDR3 nucleotides: TGTGCCACCAGTGCCCCTTCCGGACTAGCGGATAATGAGCAGTTCTTC.

This chain connects TRBV5-1 to TRBJ1-2, with 8 nucleotides matching TRBD1. This CDR3 has 14 residues. V dropped 4 bases and J dropped 7; count of bases not matched to a gene: 9. From germline, CDR1 is SGHRS and CDR2 YFSETQ. CDR3: CASSSETGAGGYTF. The CDR3 nucleotides read TGCGCCAGCAGCAGCGAGACAGGGGCGGGTGGCTACACCTTC.

The gene calls are TRBV7-9 and TRBJ2-2, with 10 nucleotides matching TRBD2. The CDR3 spans 18 residues. J gave up 1 base and V 2 bases, and 7 bases lay outside the gene matches. Germline-derived CDR1 and CDR2 are SEHNR and FQNEAQ (reference sequence). CDR3 protein: CASSLYSGGNRNTGELFF. Written as DNA, the CDR3 is TGTGCCAGCAGCTTATATAGCGGGGGGAACCGGAACACCGGGGAGCTGTTTTTT. Supplemented by reference TRBV7-9 and TRBJ2-2, the full variable domain reads DTGVSQNPRHKITKRGQNVTFRCDPISEHNRLYWYRQTLGQGPEFLTYFQNEAQLEKSRLLSDRFSAERPKGSFSTLEIQRTEQGDSAMYLCASSLYSGGNRNTGELFFGEGSRLTVL.

V gene TRBV11-2 combines with J gene TRBJ2-7; maybe TRBD2 (6 bases). The CDR3 is made up of 15 amino acids. V was trimmed by 0 bases and J by 5 bases, leaving 14 bases between them. Germline V gene sequence: CDR1 SGHAT, CDR2 FQNNGV. The CDR3, as DNA: TGTGCCAGCAGCTTAGATGGCGGGGTTCTGGACGAGCAGTACTTC. It translates to CASSLDGGVLDEQYF.

The V gene is TRBV9, the J gene TRBJ1-1, with D perhaps matching TRBD1 (6 bases). CDR3 length: 10 amino acids. The germline V gene has CDR1 SGDLS and CDR2 YYNGEE. V was trimmed by 6 bases and J by 8 bases, leaving 8 bases between them. CDR3 sequence reads: CASTGTEAFF. The CDR3 region has the DNA TGTGCCAGCACCGGGACAGAAGCTTTCTTT.

The chain has TRBV12-3 or TRBV12-4 and TRBJ2-7; 7 nucleotides match TRBD2. The CDR3 is made up of 13 amino acids. Losses at the gene ends were 4 bases for V and 1 base for J; bases not matched to a gene: 1. The CDR3 DNA is TGTGCCAGCAGTTCTAGCGGTTCCTACGAGCAGTACTTC. Amino acid sequence: CASSSSGSYEQYF.

The chain combines TRBV15 with TRBJ1-2; D gene uncertain. CDR1 is LNHNV, CDR2 YYDKDF, per germline (reference sequence). Trimming removed 0 bases at V and 1 base at J, with 12 bases between. The CDR3 is 16 residues long. The CDR3 DNA is TGTGCCACCAGCAGAGACCGGGTTTCCGGTAACTATGGCTACACCTTC. This encodes CATSRDRVSGNYGYTF. The variable domain in full, completed from reference TRBV15 and TRBJ1-2, reads DAMVIQNPRYQVTQFGKPVTLSCSQTLNHNVMYWYQQKSSQAPKLLFHYYDKDFNNEADTPDNFQSRRPNTSFCFLDIRSPGLGDTAMYLCATSRDRVSGNYGYTFGSGTRLTVV.